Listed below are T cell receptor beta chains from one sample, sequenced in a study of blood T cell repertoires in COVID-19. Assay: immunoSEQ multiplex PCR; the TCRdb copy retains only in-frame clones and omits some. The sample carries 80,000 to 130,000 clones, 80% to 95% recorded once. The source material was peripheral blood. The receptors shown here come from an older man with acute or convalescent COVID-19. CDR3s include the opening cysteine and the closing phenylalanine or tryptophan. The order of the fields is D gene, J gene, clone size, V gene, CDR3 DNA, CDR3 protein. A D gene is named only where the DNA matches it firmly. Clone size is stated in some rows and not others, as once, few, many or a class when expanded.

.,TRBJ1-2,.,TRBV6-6,TGTGCCAGCAGCCTAGTTTCCTATGGCTACACCTTC,CASSLVSYGYTF
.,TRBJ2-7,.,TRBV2,TGTGCCAGCAGGCGAGTCTCCTACGAGCAGTACTTC,CASRRVSYEQYF
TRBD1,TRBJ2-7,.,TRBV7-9,TGTGCCAGCGGCGGCTATTCACAGGGGGCGGGAGAGCAGTACTTC,CASGGYSQGAGEQYF
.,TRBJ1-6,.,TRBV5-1,TGCGCCAGCAGCTGGGAGGGGTTGAGGAATTCACCCCTCCACTTT,CASSWEGLRNSPLHF
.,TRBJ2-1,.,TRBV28,TGTGCCACCTCCCAGGGCGGCTCCTACAATGAGCAGTTCTTC,CATSQGGSYNEQFF
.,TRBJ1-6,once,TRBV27,TGTGCCAGCAGTTTATACAACAGGGAGGGGATGCCTTCTTCACCCCTCCACTTT,CASSLYNREGMPSSPLHF
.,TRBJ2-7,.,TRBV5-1,TGCGCCAGCAGTTGGGGAGGGGGGAATGGCTACGAGCAGTACTTC,CASSWGGGNGYEQYF
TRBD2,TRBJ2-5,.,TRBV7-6,TGTGCCAGCAGCTCACGGACTAGCGGGAGCGCGGAGACCCAGTACTTC,CASSSRTSGSAETQYF
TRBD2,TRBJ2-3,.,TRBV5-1,TGCGCCAGCAGCAGATATAGCGGGGATACGCAGTATTTT,CASSRYSGDTQYF
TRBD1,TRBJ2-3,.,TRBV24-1,TGTGCCACCAGTGCGGGACAGGGTCTCGGAGATACGCAGTATTTT,CATSAGQGLGDTQYF
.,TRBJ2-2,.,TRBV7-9,TGTGCCAGCAGCTTAGCGGTCAGGATAGCCGGGGAGCTGTTTTTT,CASSLAVRIAGELFF
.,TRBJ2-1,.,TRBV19,TGTGCCAGTAGTATCCCTGCGAAAGAGCAGTTCTTC,CASSIPAKEQFF
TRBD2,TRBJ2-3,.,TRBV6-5,TGTGCCAGCAGTCGGGACTACCAGACTTCATATACGCAGTATTTT,CASSRDYQTSYTQYF
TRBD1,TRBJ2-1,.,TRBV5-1,TGCGCCAGCAGCTCTGGGACAGGGGCCTACAATGAGCAGTTCTTC,CASSSGTGAYNEQFF
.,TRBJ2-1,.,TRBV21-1,TGTGCCAGCAGCAAAAAGTGGCTAGCGGGAGGGCCACTAAAAAGTCGGAATGAGCAGTTCTTC,CASSKKWLAGGPLKSRNEQFF
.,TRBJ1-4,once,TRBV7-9,TGTGCCAGCTCCCGGGAGGCCGCAACTAATGAAAAACTGTTTTTT,CASSREAATNEKLFF
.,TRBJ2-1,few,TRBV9,TGTGCCAGCAGCGACCGGGATGACAATGAGCAGTTCTTC,CASSDRDDNEQFF
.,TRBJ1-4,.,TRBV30,TGTGCCGCCAAGGGAGCCGAAAAACTGTTTTTT,CAAKGAEKLFF
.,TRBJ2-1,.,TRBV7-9,TGTGCCAGCAGAGCAAGGGGGGGCTTTAGCTCCTACAATGAGCAGTTCTTC,CASRARGGFSSYNEQFF
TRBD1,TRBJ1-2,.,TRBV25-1,TGTGCCAGCAAGCGTACAGGGGGGGGCTACACCTTC,CASKRTGGGYTF
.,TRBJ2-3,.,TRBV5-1,TGCGCCAGCAGCCCTCGAACAGGGTCCACAGATACGCAGTATTTT,CASSPRTGSTDTQYF
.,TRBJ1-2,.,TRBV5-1,TGCGCCAGCAGCTTTACAGGGAGTGATGGCTACACCTTC,CASSFTGSDGYTF
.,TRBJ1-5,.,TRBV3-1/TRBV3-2,TGTGCCAGCAGCCAACAGGGTGGTAATCAGCCCCAGCATTTT,CASSQQGGNQPQHF